The T cell receptor beta chain described here comes from a study of blood T cell repertoires in COVID-19. Study context: Donors in the United States, Italy and Spain gave samples during acute or convalescent COVID-19. The analysed material was cDNA or gDNA that came from T cells, B-cell-depleted T cells, or PBMCs.

In the authors' workflow: The authors estimated nucleated cell counts from reference gene primer amplification. Measured with immunoSEQ multiplex PCR; TCRdb has only the in-frame clones, and not every one. V, J and clone size are taken as reported in that table, and D and trimming were inferred from the DNA itself. The repertoire has about 220,000 clones, 86% of them found once; the top ten carry more than 3.5%. This clone was seen a few times. All enrollees were roughly 18 to 100 years old and from about two dozen US areas. The germline CDR1 and CDR2 sequences are SGHRS and YFSETQ. This CDR3 has 18 amino acids. Unmatched junction bases numbered 12, after V lost 5 bases and J lost 2 bases.

The chain employs TRBV5-1 and TRBJ1-4; the match to TRBD1 covers 10 bases. The receptor's source is a woman between 35 and 50 years old with acute COVID-19. The specimen was PBMCs or T cells enriched from blood (not recorded which). The CDR3: CASRIGRGQGGTNEKLFF. The CDR3 bases are TGCGCCAGCAGAATCGGGCGAGGACAGGGGGGGACTAATGAAAAACTGTTTTTT.